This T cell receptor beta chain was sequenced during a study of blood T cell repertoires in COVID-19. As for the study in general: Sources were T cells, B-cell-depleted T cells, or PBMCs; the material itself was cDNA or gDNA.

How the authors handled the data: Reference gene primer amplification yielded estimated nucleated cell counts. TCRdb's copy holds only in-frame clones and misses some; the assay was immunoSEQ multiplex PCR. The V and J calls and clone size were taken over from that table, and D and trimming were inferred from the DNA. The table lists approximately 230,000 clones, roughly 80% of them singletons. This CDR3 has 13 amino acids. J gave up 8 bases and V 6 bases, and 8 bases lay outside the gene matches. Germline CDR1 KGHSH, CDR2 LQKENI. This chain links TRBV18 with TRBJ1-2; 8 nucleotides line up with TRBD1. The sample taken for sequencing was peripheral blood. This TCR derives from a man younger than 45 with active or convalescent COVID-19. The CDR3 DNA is TGTGCCAGCTCGCCGGGACAGGCTTCGGGCTACACCTTC. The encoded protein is CASSPGQASGYTF.